This passage covers 8 T cell receptor beta chains from one sample sequenced in a study of cytomegalovirus exposure and HLA in healthy donors. The primer mix had 60 Vbeta and 13 Jbeta primers. Clones were read by immunoSEQ multiplex PCR, and TCRdb kept only the in-frame ones, dropping some. This sample has approximately 170,000 clones, with 65% to 85% found just once. The source material was PBMCs. Source of these receptors: a middle-aged woman in good health and CMV-seropositive.

The J gene is TRBJ2-5, the V gene TRBV18; 7 bases fit TRBD2. The ends lost 0 bases at V and 3 bases at J; junction bases unmatched: 4. In germline, CDR1 is KGHSH, CDR2 LQKENI. CDR3 length: 15 amino acids. The CDR3 sequence is CASSPPGLPKETQYF. The CDR3 DNA reads TGTGCCAGCTCACCACCGGGACTACCTAAAGAGACCCAGTACTTC.

The gene calls are TRBV11-3 and TRBJ1-1; no clear D gene. This CDR3 comprises 13 residues. Germline V gene lookup returns CDR1 SGHNT and CDR2 YENEEA. V lost 2 bases to trimming and J lost 0 bases, with 4 bases between them. Here the CDR3 reads CASSLLLNTEAFF. DNA of the CDR3: TGTGCCAGCAGCTTACTCCTGAACACTGAAGCTTTCTTT.

This clone is a singleton in its sample. The genes are TRBV7-9 and TRBJ1-1; D is possibly TRBD1 (6 bases). Germline CDR1 and CDR2: SEHNR and FQNEAQ (reference sequence). This CDR3 has 12 amino acids. The ends were cut back, 3 bases at V and 7 bases at J, with 9 bases in the middle. This chain's CDR3 is CASSFTGSEAFF. CDR3 nucleotide sequence: TGTGCCAGCAGCTTTACAGGGAGTGAAGCTTTCTTT.

The chain employs TRBV6-6 and TRBJ1-5; 10 nucleotides agree with TRBD1. With 1 base clipped from V and 3 bases from J, the junction kept 3 bases outside the gene matches. Germline V CDR1 and CDR2: MNHNY, SVGAGI (reference sequence). This CDR3 has 16 residues. The CDR3 DNA follows: TGTGCCAGCAGTTACTGGGACAGGGGAATCAATCAGCCCCAGCATTTT. It translates to CASSYWDRGINQPQHF.

This rearrangement joins TRBV5-1 to TRBJ2-3, with D hard to call. Trimming took off 0 bases at V and 2 bases at J, with 10 bases between the two ends. CDR1 and CDR2 from the germline V gene are SGHRS and YFSETQ. The CDR3 consists of 15 residues. The CDR3 DNA reads as TGCGCCAGCAGCTTGGTTCCCGGTGCCACAGATACGCAGTATTTT. Its protein product is CASSLVPGATDTQYF.

The chain employs TRBV4-1 and TRBJ2-3; TRBD2 matches 11 bases. With 1 base clipped from V and 4 bases from J, the junction kept 4 bases outside the gene matches. The CDR3 runs 16 residues. Germline V gene sequence: CDR1 MGHRA, CDR2 YSYEKL. CDR3 sequence (DNA): TGCGCCAGCAGCCAAGGGGGTAGCGGGGGGGCAGATACGCAGTATTTT. Its translation is CASSQGGSGGADTQYF.

V gene TRBV4-1 combines with J gene TRBJ2-3; 8 nucleotides line up with TRBD1. Trimming took 4 bases from V and 4 from J; bases not matched to a gene: 13. CDR1 MGHRA and CDR2 YSYEKL come from the germline V gene. This CDR3 is built from 17 residues. The CDR3 region has the DNA TGCGCCAGCAGCCCGCGGGTCAGGGGGCTGGGTGCAGATACGCAGTATTTT. Amino acids: CASSPRVRGLGADTQYF.

This clone was seen more than once but under ten times. The V gene is TRBV7-2, the J gene TRBJ2-5, with 11 nucleotides matching TRBD1. Germline V CDR1 and CDR2: SGHTA, FQGNSA. The CDR3 spans 16 residues. The V and J ends lost 0 bases and 5 bases, in that order; junction bases with no gene match: 5. CDR3 amino acids: CASSLAYGTGGETQYF. The CDR3 DNA follows: TGTGCCAGCAGCTTAGCGTACGGGACAGGGGGGGAGACCCAGTACTTC. Supplemented by reference TRBV7-2 and TRBJ2-5, the full variable domain reads GAGVSQSPSNKVTEKGKDVELRCDPISGHTALYWYRQSLGQGLEFLIYFQGNSAPDKSGLPSDRFSAERTGGSVSTLTIQRTQQEDSAVYLCASSLAYGTGGETQYFGPGTRLLVL.